This T cell receptor (beta chain) was sequenced for a study of control samples from healthy donors and cancer patients. Method: immunoSEQ multiplex PCR; TCRdb's copy keeps in-frame clones and lacks some. The repertoire holds more than 85,000 clones, with around nine tenths as singletons. This clone was recorded once. With 3 bases removed from V and 8 bases from J, the gap between germline ends came to 10 bases. The CDR3 is made up of 13 amino acids. This sequence originates from an older woman with lung cancer. V and J are TRBV12-3 or TRBV12-4 and TRBJ1-4, with a possible D match to TRBD1 (5 bases). The sample consisted of PBMCs. The chain's CDR3 is CASSLGGGEKLFF. The CDR3 DNA is TGTGCCAGCAGTTTGGGGGGTGGGGAAAAACTGTTTTTT.